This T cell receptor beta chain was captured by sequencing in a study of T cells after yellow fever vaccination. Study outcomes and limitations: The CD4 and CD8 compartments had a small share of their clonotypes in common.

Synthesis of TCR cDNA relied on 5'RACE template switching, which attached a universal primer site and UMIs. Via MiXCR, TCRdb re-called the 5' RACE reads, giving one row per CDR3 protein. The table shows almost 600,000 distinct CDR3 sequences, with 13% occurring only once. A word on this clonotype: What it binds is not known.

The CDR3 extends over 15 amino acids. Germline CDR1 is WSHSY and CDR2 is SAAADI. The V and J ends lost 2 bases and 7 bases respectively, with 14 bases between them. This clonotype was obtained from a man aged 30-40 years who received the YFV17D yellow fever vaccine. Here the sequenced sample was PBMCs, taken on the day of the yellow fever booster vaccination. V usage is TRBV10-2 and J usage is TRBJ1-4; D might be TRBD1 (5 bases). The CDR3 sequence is CASSEVWQGVEKLFF. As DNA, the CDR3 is TGCGCCAGCAGTGAGGTTTGGCAGGGTGTTGAAAAACTGTTTTTT.